Listed here are 28 T cell receptor beta chains from one sample, sequenced in a study of blood T cell repertoires in COVID-19 (dated by TCRdb to 2020 to 2021). Libraries were constructed by the immunoSEQ multiplex PCR assay. The table comes from immuneACCESS by way of TCRdb, which keeps in-frame sequences with V and J called. Part of the clones is missing from these tables; in studies checked, under half for an unresolved V gene and the rest for unknown reasons. In all, the sample holds about 90,000 clones, and around 79% of those were seen once. The ten largest clonotypes hold approximately 10% of the sample. Material: peripheral blood. These receptors all stem from a woman of 80 years or more with acute or convalescent COVID-19.

This chain joins TRBV11-2 and TRBJ2-2; D unclear. Germline assignment: CDR1 SGHAT and CDR2 FQNNGV. Trimming pared 1 base from V and 4 bases from J, leaving 10 bases between. The CDR3 covers 15 residues. CDR3 DNA: TGTGCCAGCAGCTTAGTGCTAGTTGGCACCGGGGAGCTGTTTTTT. This codes for CASSLVLVGTGELFF. Complete variable domain (other parts from reference TRBV11-2 and TRBJ2-2): EAGVAQSPRYKIIEKRQSVAFWCNPISGHATLYWYQQILGQGPKLLIQFQNNGVVDDSQLPKDRFSAERLKGVDSTLKIQPAKLEDSAVYLCASSLVLVGTGELFFGEGSRLTVL.

V and J are TRBV19 and TRBJ2-1; 10 bases align to TRBD2. V shed 3 bases, J shed 1 base, and the junction held 6 bases outside the gene matches. The CDR3 sequence is 17 residues long. The germline V gene encodes CDR1 LNHDA and CDR2 SQIVND (reference sequence). The CDR3: CASSISTSGASYNEQFF. The CDR3, as DNA: TGTGCCAGTAGTATTTCTACTAGCGGGGCATCCTACAATGAGCAGTTCTTC.

The chain uses TRBV18 and TRBJ1-4, with a possible D match to TRBD1 (5 bases). This CDR3 is built from 15 residues. Germline V lookup: CDR1 KGHSH, CDR2 LQKENI. The germline V and J ends were trimmed by 3 bases and 0 bases, with 8 bases remaining between them. DNA for the CDR3: TGTGCCAGCTCACCGGGGGGGTCAACTAATGAAAAACTGTTTTTT. Translated, it gives CASSPGGSTNEKLFF.

V usage is TRBV25-1 and J usage is TRBJ2-3; 7 bases align to TRBD2. The CDR3 has 16 amino acids. V lost 2 bases and J lost 3; bases outside the gene matches: 8. CDR1 and CDR2 (germline): MGHDK, SYGVNS. The CDR3 sequence is CASSEGVGGPTDTQYF. The CDR3, as DNA: TGTGCCAGCAGTGAAGGAGTGGGAGGGCCTACAGATACGCAGTATTTT.

V and J are TRBV19 and TRBJ2-2; 9 bases map to TRBD2. After removal of 1 base from V and 3 bases from J, the junction contained 3 bases not matched to a gene. The germline gives CDR1 LNHDA, CDR2 SQIVND (reference sequence). CDR3 size: 16 residues. The CDR3 here is CASSIGLAGHTGELFF. In DNA form, the CDR3 reads TGTGCCAGTAGTATAGGGCTAGCGGGGCACACCGGGGAGCTGTTTTTT.

This chain links TRBV5-1 with TRBJ2-5; perhaps TRBD2 as D (6 bases). V shed 3 bases and J shed 6 bases, with 15 bases lying between them. Per the germline V gene, CDR1 is SGHRS and CDR2 is YFSETQ. The CDR3 has 14 amino acids. The CDR3 bases are TGCGCCAGCAGCTGGACTACGGGGGAACAGACCCAGTACTTC. It encodes CASSWTTGEQTQYF.

This chain joins TRBV6-5 and TRBJ1-3; D remains unclear. The CDR3 spans 14 residues. Trimming took 5 bases from V and 2 from J, leaving 10 bases between them. Germline V gives CDR1 MNHEY, CDR2 SVGAGI. The CDR3 DNA follows: TGTGCCAGCAGTCTTCTTCAGACTGGAAACACCATATATTTT. It codes for CASSLLQTGNTIYF.

A remark on this clone: The same CDR3 can be traced to other DNA sequences in this sample. This chain joins TRBV19 and TRBJ2-3; a possible D gene is TRBD2 (5 bases). Germline-derived CDR1 and CDR2 are LNHDA and SQIVND (reference sequence). The CDR3 has 14 residues. V shed 1 base and J shed 0 bases, with 5 bases lying between them. CDR3 amino acids: CASSIGTSTDTQYF. As DNA, the CDR3 is TGTGCCAGTAGTATAGGGACTAGCACAGATACGCAGTATTTT.

The chain has TRBV11-2 and TRBJ1-1; tentative D call: TRBD1 (5 bases). CDR1 and CDR2 (germline): SGHAT, FQNNGV. The CDR3 sequence is 14 residues long. V was shortened by 3 bases and J by 5 bases, with 13 bases between the two germline ends. CDR3 in amino acids: CASSFSGFRTEAFF. The DNA for the CDR3 is TGTGCCAGCAGCTTTTCAGGGTTTAGGACTGAAGCTTTCTTT.

V is TRBV3-1 (or the pseudogene TRBV3-2) and J is TRBJ1-1; TRBD1 agrees at 8 bases. V dropped 6 bases and J dropped 4; count of bases not matched to a gene: 4. Germline V CDR1 and CDR2: LGHDT, YNNKEL (reference sequence). This CDR3 comprises 13 residues. CDR3 amino acids: CASSLQGVTEAFF. As DNA, the CDR3 is TGTGCCAGCAGTCTACAGGGGGTCACTGAAGCTTTCTTT.

J is TRBJ1-5 and V is TRBV25-1; TRBD1 agrees at 9 bases. J lost 1 base, V lost 9 bases, and 4 bases had no gene match. Germline values: CDR1 MGHDK, CDR2 SYGVNS. This CDR3 is 14 amino acids long. In DNA, the CDR3 is TGTGCCAGTTCCGGGACAGGGAGCAATCAGCCCCAGCATTTT. As protein: CASSGTGSNQPQHF.

The chain uses TRBV2 and TRBJ2-7; TRBD2 might be the D (6 bases). The CDR3 covers 13 residues. The V end was cut by 4 bases, the J end by 2 bases, with 9 bases between. Germline assignment: CDR1 SNHLY and CDR2 FYNNEI. The CDR3 sequence: CASSVGGAYEQYF. Written as DNA, the CDR3 is TGTGCCAGCAGTGTCGGGGGAGCCTACGAGCAGTACTTC.

This clone has a handful of counts. V gene TRBV19 combines with J gene TRBJ2-5, with TRBD2 identical over 14 bases. The CDR3 is 16 residues long. V lost 3 bases and J lost 5; bases outside the gene matches: 5. Germline CDR1 LNHDA, CDR2 SQIVND (reference sequence). This CDR3 reads CASSIGLAGGGETQYF. The CDR3 region has the DNA TGTGCCAGTAGTATCGGACTAGCGGGGGGCGGGGAGACCCAGTACTTC.

The chain links TRBV3-1 (or the pseudogene TRBV3-2) to TRBJ1-4; 9 bases agree with TRBD1. Germline-derived CDR1 and CDR2 are LGHDT and YNNKEL (reference sequence). J gave up 8 bases and V 3 bases, and 10 bases lay outside the gene matches. This CDR3 comprises 16 residues. The DNA for the CDR3 is TGTGCCAGCAGCCAGGGTGGACAGGGGCTGAGGGAAAAACTGTTTTTT. Its translation: CASSQGGQGLREKLFF.

The J gene is TRBJ2-7, the V gene TRBV7-2; D may be TRBD2 (6 bases). From germline, CDR1 is SGHTA and CDR2 FQGNSA. This CDR3 contains 14 residues. Deletions cut 1 base from V and 3 bases from J, with 10 bases between. CDR3 coding DNA: TGTGCCAGCAGCTTAGATCTGGGGGGCTACGAGCAGTACTTC. This encodes CASSLDLGGYEQYF.

The chain couples TRBV9 to TRBJ1-4; 7 bases map to TRBD1. Germline lookup yields CDR1 SGDLS and CDR2 YYNGEE. The length of the CDR3 is 15 residues. V was clipped by 8 bases and J by 0 bases; unmatched bases: 7. CDR3 in DNA: TGTGCCAGTCGCCCGGGACAGACAACTAATGAAAAACTGTTTTTT. Encoded protein: CASRPGQTTNEKLFF.

V is TRBV4-3 and J is TRBJ1-2; 12 bases are shared with TRBD1. The V segment lost 6 bases and the J segment 3 bases; nucleotides outside the gene matches: 5. The length of the CDR3 is 15 residues. Germline V lookup: CDR1 LGHNA, CDR2 YSLEER. The CDR3 sequence is CASSPGQGAYYGYTF. CDR3 bases: TGCGCCAGCAGTCCGGGACAGGGGGCTTACTATGGCTACACCTTC.

The chain joins TRBV9 to TRBJ2-5, with D tentatively TRBD2 (5 bases). V gave up 0 bases and J gave up 4 bases, with 16 bases separating them. This CDR3 has 16 residues. The germline CDR1 and CDR2 sequences are SGDLS and YYNGEE. The CDR3 loop reads CASSVGLWGESETQYF. In DNA, the CDR3 is TGTGCCAGCAGCGTAGGTCTATGGGGAGAGTCAGAGACCCAGTACTTC.

This chain uses TRBV23-1 with TRBJ2-2; the D gene is possibly TRBD2 (6 bases). TRBV23-1 is placed among ORFs of uncertain function. V was pared by 2 bases and J by 5 bases, with 27 bases between. This CDR3 contains 20 residues. CDR3 DNA sequence: TGCGCCAGCAGTCAAAATGGGGAGGACCGGGACGTACACGTGACCGGGGAGCTGTTTTTT. Encoded protein: CASSQNGEDRDVHVTGELFF.

The chain carries TRBV12-5 and TRBJ2-2; D remains ambiguous. Germline-derived CDR1 and CDR2 are LGHNT and FRNRAP. This CDR3 spans 14 amino acids. Trimming pared 8 bases from V and 5 bases from J, leaving 15 bases between. DNA of the CDR3: TGTGCTAGTAGCTTGGGTCTCGTTACCGGGGAGCTGTTTTTT. Translation: CASSLGLVTGELFF.

The V and J genes are TRBV5-1 and TRBJ2-7; 10 bases align to TRBD2. Unmatched junction bases numbered 17, after V lost 1 base and J lost 4 bases. CDR3 length equals 19 residues. Germline lookup yields CDR1 SGHRS and CDR2 YFSETQ. The CDR3 loop reads CASSLRGGLAGVGGYEQYF. The CDR3 nucleotides are TGCGCCAGCAGCTTGAGGGGTGGCCTAGCGGGGGTCGGAGGGTACGAGCAGTACTTC.

The J gene is TRBJ2-7, the V gene TRBV18; 7 nucleotides agree with TRBD1. With 3 bases clipped from V and 4 bases from J, the junction kept 6 bases outside the gene matches. This CDR3 has 14 residues. The V gene's germline CDR1 is KGHSH and CDR2 LQKENI. This chain's CDR3 is CASSPPGTAYEQYF. For the CDR3, the DNA is TGTGCCAGCTCACCCCCCGGGACAGCATACGAGCAGTACTTC.

The rearrangement links TRBV4-2 to TRBJ2-1, with TRBD2 matching over 8 bases. The germline V gene encodes CDR1 LGHNA and CDR2 YNFKEQ. This CDR3 comprises 16 residues. V was pared by 0 bases and J by 5 bases, with 6 bases of the junction left unmatched. In nucleotides, the CDR3 is TGTGCCAGCAGCCAAGAACTGGGACTAGGAAACAATGAGCAGTTCTTC. Encoded protein: CASSQELGLGNNEQFF.

The chain combines TRBV25-1 with TRBJ1-4; weak D call: TRBD1 (6 bases). The V end was cut by 6 bases, the J end by 5 bases, with 13 bases between. The CDR3 sequence is 14 residues long. Germline values: CDR1 MGHDK, CDR2 SYGVNS. The CDR3, as DNA: TGTGCCAGCAGGGGAGACAGGAACAATGAAAAACTGTTTTTT. It codes for CASRGDRNNEKLFF.

This clone has more than one count but fewer than ten. The V call is TRBV4-1, the J call TRBJ1-1; D is unclear. This CDR3 has 12 residues. Per the germline V gene, CDR1 is MGHRA and CDR2 is YSYEKL. The V gene lost 1 base and the J gene lost 8 bases, with 8 bases spanning the gap. The CDR3 DNA follows: TGCGCCAGCAGCCAAGTGCGGCGCGAAGCTTTCTTT. Amino acid sequence: CASSQVRREAFF.

A single count supports this clone. The gene calls are TRBV5-1 and TRBJ2-1; TRBD2 might be the D (6 bases). Trimming cost V 0 bases and J 7 bases, with 14 bases left between them. This CDR3 is 15 amino acids long. Germline V gives CDR1 SGHRS, CDR2 YFSETQ. Here the CDR3 reads CASSLVAVGGNEQFF. The DNA for the CDR3 is TGCGCCAGCAGCTTGGTAGCGGTTGGAGGGAATGAGCAGTTCTTC.

The DNA for the CDR3 is TGCGCCAGCAGCTCGGGGCAGGGGAACAACGAGCAGTACTTC. Its translation: CASSSGQGNNEQYF. This chain connects TRBV5-1 to TRBJ2-7; weak D call: TRBD1 (6 bases). Germline CDR1 is SGHRS and CDR2 is YFSETQ. There are 14 residues in the CDR3. V lost 3 bases and J 5 bases, leaving 15 bases between the germline ends.

The chain uses TRBV6-5 and TRBJ1-5, with a possible D match to TRBD1 (6 bases). Trimming removed 6 bases from V and 3 bases from J, with 12 bases in between. Per the germline V gene, CDR1 is MNHEY and CDR2 is SVGAGI. The CDR3 covers 14 residues. The CDR3 reads CASSSGQPNQPQHF. The CDR3 DNA follows: TGTGCCAGCAGCTCAGGACAGCCCAATCAGCCCCAGCATTTT.